This T cell receptor beta chain was found in a study of blood T cell repertoires in COVID-19. Study in general: Samples taken during acute and convalescent COVID-19 were collected in the United States, Italy and Spain. In each case, the material was cDNA or gDNA derived from T cells, B-cell-depleted T cells, or PBMCs.

Original methodology: Quantification of nucleated cells was approximated via reference gene primer amplification. Clones were read by immunoSEQ multiplex PCR, and TCRdb kept only the in-frame ones, dropping some. V, J and clone size were drawn from that table, and D and trimming were deduced from the DNA. The sample consists of over 300,000 clones, 70% to 90% of them appearing once. The CDR3 contains 13 residues. In germline, CDR1 is SNHLY, CDR2 FYNNEI. Between the trimmed V and J ends, which lost 5 bases and 1 base, there was a span of 8 bases. The chain joins TRBV2 to TRBJ2-5; D unresolved. The receptor comes from a man in his forties with acute or convalescent COVID-19. Sequencing was performed on peripheral blood. The CDR3 region has the DNA TGTGCCAGCAGTATCCAGATCCAAGAGACCCAGTACTTC. Translation gives CASSIQIQETQYF.